This T cell receptor (beta chain) comes out of a study of TIL therapy for anti-PD-1-resistant metastatic lung cancer. Study as a whole: Median tumor PD-L1 proportion score was 5.5% to 6.5%. Study results and limitations: Patients were highly selected, enriched for treatment-naive, never-smoker and oncogene-addicted cases.

Regarding this clone: The antigen is unknown.

The immunoSEQ assay was v3. Sequencing used immunoSEQ multiplex PCR; TCRdb keeps in-frame clones, though not all of them. This table has about 36,000 clones, less than 75% appearing once. As to time point: pre-treatment sample, taken before nivolumab and TIL therapy. Patients were adults with stage 4 NSCLC. The CDR3 length is 13 residues. CDR1 SGHDT and CDR2 YYEEEE come from the germline V gene. V was cut by 5 bases and J by 6 bases, with 12 bases left in between. The receptor comes from a person aged 25-79 years with non-small cell lung cancer. This rearrangement joins TRBV5-6 to TRBJ2-4; no definite D call. This specimen was blood, taken at baseline. CDR3 residues: CASSFPAGNIQYF. The CDR3, as DNA: TGTGCCAGCAGTTTTCCGGCAGGAAACATTCAGTACTTC. The full variable domain, with the rest looked up from reference TRBV5-6 and TRBJ2-4, is DAGVTQSPTHLIKTRGQQVTLRCSPKSGHDTVSWYQQALGQGPQFIFQYYEEEERQRGNFPDRFSGHQFPNYSSELNVNALLLGDSALYLCASSFPAGNIQYFGAGTRLSVL.